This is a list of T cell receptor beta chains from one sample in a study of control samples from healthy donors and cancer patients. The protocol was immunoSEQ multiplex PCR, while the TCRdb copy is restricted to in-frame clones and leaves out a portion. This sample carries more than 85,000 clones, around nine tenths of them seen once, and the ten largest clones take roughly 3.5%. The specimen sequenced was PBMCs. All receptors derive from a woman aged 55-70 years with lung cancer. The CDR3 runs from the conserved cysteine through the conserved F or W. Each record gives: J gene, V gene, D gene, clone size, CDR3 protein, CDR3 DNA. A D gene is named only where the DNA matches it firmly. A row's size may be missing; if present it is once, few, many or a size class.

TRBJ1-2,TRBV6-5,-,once,CASSLRSYGYTF,TGTGCCAGCAGTCTGAGGAGCTATGGCTACACCTTC
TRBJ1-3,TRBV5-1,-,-,CASSLASPNGNTIYF,TGCGCCAGCAGCTTGGCCAGCCCCAATGGAAACACCATATATTTT
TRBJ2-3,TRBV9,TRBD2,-,CASSVRDYGDTQYF,TGTGCCAGCAGCGTCCGGGACTACGGAGATACGCAGTATTTT
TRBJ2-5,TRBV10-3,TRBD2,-,CAISESRGGQKETQYF,TGTGCCATCAGTGAGTCACGGGGGGGGCAGAAAGAGACCCAGTACTTC
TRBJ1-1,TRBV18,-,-,CASSQGMNTEAFF,TGTGCCAGCTCGCAGGGGATGAACACTGAAGCTTTCTTT
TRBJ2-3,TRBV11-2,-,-,CASSFSPTDTQYF,TGTGCCAGCAGCTTCTCCCCCACAGATACGCAGTATTTT
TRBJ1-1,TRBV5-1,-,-,CASSLGSSNTEAFF,TGCGCCAGCAGCTTGGGGTCTTCGAACACTGAAGCTTTCTTT
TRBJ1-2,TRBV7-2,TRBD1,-,CASSLAIQGASSYGYTF,TGTGCCAGCAGCTTAGCAATCCAGGGGGCCAGCTCGTATGGCTACACCTTC
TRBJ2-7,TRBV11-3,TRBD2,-,CASSLVGGSDSYEQYF,TGTGCCAGCAGCTTAGTAGGCGGGAGTGACTCCTACGAGCAGTACTTC
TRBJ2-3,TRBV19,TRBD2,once,CATSLAGGLSDTQYF,TGTGCCACAAGTTTAGCGGGGGGGCTATCAGATACGCAGTATTTT
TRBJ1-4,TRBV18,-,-,CASSPGLGSGEKLFF,TGTGCCAGCTCACCAGGTTTAGGGTCCGGTGAAAAACTGTTTTTT
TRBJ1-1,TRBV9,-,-,CASSSIARNTEAFF,TGTGCCAGCAGCTCAATCGCCCGGAACACTGAAGCTTTCTTT
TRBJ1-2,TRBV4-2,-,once,CASSQAKSTSPPYGYTF,TGTGCCAGCAGCCAAGCCAAGAGCACCTCCCCTCCCTATGGCTACACCTTC
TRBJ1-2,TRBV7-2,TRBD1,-,CASSLYSPSLQGMEGYTF,TGTGCCAGCAGCCTTTATAGCCCTTCCTTACAGGGGATGGAAGGCTACACCTTC
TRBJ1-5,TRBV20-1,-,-,CSASPPGDQPQHF,TGCAGTGCTAGTCCGCCAGGGGATCAGCCCCAGCATTTT
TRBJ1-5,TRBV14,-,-,CARSTGSNQPQHF,TGTGCCAGGTCGACGGGTAGCAATCAGCCCCAGCATTTT
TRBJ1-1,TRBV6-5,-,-,CASSYQGLSNTEAFF,TGTGCCAGCAGTTACCAGGGATTGTCGAACACTGAAGCTTTCTTT
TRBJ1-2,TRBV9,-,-,CASSVQAGGYTF,TGTGCCAGCAGCGTACAGGCTGGTGGCTACACCTTC
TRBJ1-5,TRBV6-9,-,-,CASKVAGGNQPQHF,TGTGCCAGCAAAGTCGCTGGGGGCAATCAGCCCCAGCATTTT
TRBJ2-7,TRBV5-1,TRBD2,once,CASSWLPAGVYEQYF,TGCGCCAGCAGCTGGCTGCCAGCGGGAGTTTACGAGCAGTACTTC
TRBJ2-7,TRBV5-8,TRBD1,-,CASSFRTGTYEQYF,TGTGCCAGCAGCTTCAGGACAGGGACCTACGAGCAGTACTTC
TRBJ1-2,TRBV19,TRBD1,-,CASGDRDIGGYTF,TGTGCCAGTGGGGACAGGGACATAGGTGGCTACACCTTC
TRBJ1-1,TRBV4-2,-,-,CASSQGLETSEAFF,TGTGCCAGCAGCCAAGGTCTGGAGACGTCTGAAGCTTTCTTT
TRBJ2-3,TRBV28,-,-,CASSFFPRGRRADTQYF,TGTGCCAGCAGTTTTTTCCCTAGAGGCCGCAGGGCAGATACGCAGTATTTT
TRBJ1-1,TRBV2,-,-,CASSDAGANTEAFF,TGTGCCAGCAGTGATGCAGGGGCGAACACTGAAGCTTTCTTT
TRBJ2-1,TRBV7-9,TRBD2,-,CASSSATSGSYNEQFF,TGTGCCAGCAGCTCCGCCACTAGCGGCTCCTACAATGAGCAGTTCTTC
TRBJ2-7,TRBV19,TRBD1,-,CASSISGQGGYEQYF,TGTGCCAGTAGTATTTCCGGACAGGGTGGGTACGAGCAGTACTTC
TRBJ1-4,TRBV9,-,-,CASSALGLKNEKLFF,TGTGCCAGCAGCGCCCTGGGGCTCAAAAATGAAAAACTGTTTTTT
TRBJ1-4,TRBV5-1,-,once,CASSLGGLGASNEKLFF,TGCGCCAGCAGCTTGGGCGGATTAGGGGCAAGTAATGAAAAACTGTTTTTT
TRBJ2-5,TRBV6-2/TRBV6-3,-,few,CASSQTSWETQYF,TGTGCCAGCAGTCAAACTAGCTGGGAGACCCAGTACTTC
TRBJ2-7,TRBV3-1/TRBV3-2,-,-,CASSQDHPDGFSSYEQYF,TGTGCCAGCAGCCAAGATCACCCGGACGGATTCTCCTCCTACGAGCAGTACTTC
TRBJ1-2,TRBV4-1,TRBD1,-,CASSHPGTGGYGYTF,TGCGCCAGCAGCCACCCCGGGACAGGGGGATATGGCTACACCTTC
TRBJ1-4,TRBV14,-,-,CASSQATAEKLFF,TGTGCCAGCAGCCAAGCGACCGCTGAAAAACTGTTTTTT
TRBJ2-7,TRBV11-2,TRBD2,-,CASSLAGGNYEQYF,TGTGCCAGCAGCTTAGCGGGGGGTAACTACGAGCAGTACTTC
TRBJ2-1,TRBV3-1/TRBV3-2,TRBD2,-,CASSRKTSGSNNEQFF,TGTGCCAGCAGCCGAAAAACTAGCGGGAGTAACAATGAGCAGTTCTTC
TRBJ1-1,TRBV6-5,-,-,CASSKTITGNTEAFF,TGTGCCAGCAGCAAAACTATCACAGGGAACACTGAAGCTTTCTTT
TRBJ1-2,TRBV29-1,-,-,CSVEGRPNPYGYTF,TGCAGCGTTGAAGGTAGACCAAACCCCTATGGCTACACCTTC
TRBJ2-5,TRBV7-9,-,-,CASSLIQGGLETQYF,TGTGCCAGCAGCTTAATTCAGGGTGGGCTAGAGACCCAGTACTTC
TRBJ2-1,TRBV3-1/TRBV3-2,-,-,CASSLGGGGPKNEQFF,TGTGCCAGCAGCCTCGGAGGGGGGGGGCCGAAGAATGAGCAGTTCTTC
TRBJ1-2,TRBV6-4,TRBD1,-,CASSEARGANYGYTF,TGTGCCAGCAGTGAGGCCAGGGGGGCGAACTATGGCTACACCTTC
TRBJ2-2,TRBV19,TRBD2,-,CASSIEGGGVGIGELFF,TGTGCCAGTAGTATAGAAGGCGGGGGGGTAGGCATCGGGGAGCTGTTTTTT
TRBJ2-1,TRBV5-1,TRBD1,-,CASSPGGTGWVEQFF,TGCGCCAGCAGCCCTGGGGGGACAGGGTGGGTTGAGCAGTTCTTC
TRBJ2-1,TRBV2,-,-,CASSEVRTFSTSYNEQFF,TGTGCCAGCAGTGAAGTTCGGACTTTTTCGACCTCCTACAATGAGCAGTTCTTC
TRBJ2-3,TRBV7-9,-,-,CASSFSDTQYF,TGTGCCAGCAGCTTTTCCGATACGCAGTATTTT
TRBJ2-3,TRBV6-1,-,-,CASSDRDQRDTQYF,TGTGCCAGCAGTGACCGGGACCAGAGAGATACGCAGTATTTT
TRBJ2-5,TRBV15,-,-,CATSRGWETQYF,TGTGCCACCAGCAGAGGGTGGGAGACCCAGTACTTC
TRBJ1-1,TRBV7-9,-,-,CASERQNTEAFF,TGTGCCAGCGAGCGGCAGAACACTGAAGCTTTCTTT
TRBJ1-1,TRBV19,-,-,CASIGVLNTEAFF,TGTGCCAGTATCGGTGTTTTGAACACTGAAGCTTTCTTT
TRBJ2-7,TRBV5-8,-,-,CASSLEQLRGREQYF,TGTGCCAGCAGCTTGGAACAGCTTAGGGGGAGAGAGCAGTACTTC
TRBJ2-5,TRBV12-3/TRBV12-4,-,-,CASSITGVETQYF,TGTGCCAGCAGTATCACAGGTGTAGAGACCCAGTACTTC
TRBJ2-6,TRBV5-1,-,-,CASSLAGPGANVLTF,TGCGCCAGCAGCTTGGCGGGCCCTGGGGCCAACGTCCTGACTTTC
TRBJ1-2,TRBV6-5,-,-,CASSSPVPLYGYTF,TGTGCCAGCAGTTCCCCGGTCCCCCTTTATGGCTACACCTTC